This TCR beta chain was obtained from a study of cytomegalovirus exposure and HLA in healthy donors. Study at large: HLA-typed donors contributed some 83 million unique TCRs, which were held in an early data release. Most donors, 70% to 85% of approximately 400 genotyped, fell in the Caucasian-associated ancestry cluster.

Regarding the study as a whole: Fewer N-insertions than the approximately 610-donor mean were reportedly shown by an Asian-associated ancestry cluster in a later analysis.

Vbeta (60) and Jbeta (13) primers were used in the PCR. Only in-frame clones appear in the TCRdb table, and some are missing; sequencing was by immunoSEQ multiplex PCR. Of under 150,000 clones in the sample, 73% were seen once. This CDR3 comprises 15 residues. Trimming shortened V by 1 base and J by 1 base, and 11 bases separated the two germline ends. CDR1 and CDR2 from the germline V gene are SGDLS and YYNGEE. With regard to this clone: Antigen: not known.

Donors had nominal health at sampling but likely had unrecorded immune exposures. This rearrangement joins TRBV9 to TRBJ1-1; the D gene is possibly TRBD1 (5 bases). The TCR originated in a woman between 40 and 55 years old in good health and CMV-seronegative. The sequenced sample was PBMCs. CDR3 nucleotide sequence: TGTGCCAGCAGCGTATCGGGGGGAGGGAACACTGAAGCTTTCTTT. It translates to CASSVSGGGNTEAFF.